This TCR beta chain was captured by sequencing in a study of shared clonotypes between healthy human individuals. The data were produced by immunoSEQ multiplex PCR, yet TCRdb's version contains in-frame clones alone and is incomplete. Of around 510,000 clones in the sample, just over 75% were seen once. A few counts support this clone. CDR3 length: 14 residues. CDR1 GTSNPN and CDR2 SVGIG come from the germline V gene (reference sequence). Trimming shortened V by 2 bases and J by 6 bases, and 16 bases separated the two germline ends. Everyone who donated was a Caucasian adult who lived in Nashville, Tennessee.

The sequenced material came from PBMCs. The TCR sequence derives from a woman aged 40-49 years in good health. Some clones in this sample may be carry-over from other donors' samples. V gene TRBV30 combines with J gene TRBJ1-2; weak D call: TRBD1 (5 bases). The DNA for the CDR3 is TGTGCCTGGAGTAGAGGGGTCACGACGGATGGCTACACCTTC. It specifies CAWSRGVTTDGYTF.